This TCR beta chain was identified in a study of cytomegalovirus exposure and HLA in healthy donors. Points from the study as a whole: After further analysis at a later stage, roughly 16,000 TCR beta sequences were associated with HLA alleles at 0.05 false discovery rate.

Germline V gene data show CDR1 as SGHVS and CDR2 as FNYEAQ. This CDR3 comprises 16 residues. Trimming stripped 5 bases from V and 8 bases from J, with 22 bases between. The PCR was carried out with 60 Vbeta primers and 13 Jbeta primers. As processed by the authors: A later analysis tallied tens of millions of unique TCR beta chains, approximately 11 million of them shared. Method: immunoSEQ multiplex PCR; TCRdb's copy keeps in-frame clones and lacks some. V and J calls and clone size are as listed in that table; D and trimming were resolved from the DNA. The sample contains around 20,000 clones, approximately 84% of which appear only once. This clone appeared a single time. Its antigen is undetermined.

The sequence came from a human donor in good health. The chain uses TRBV7-6 and TRBJ2-1; the D gene is possibly TRBD1 (6 bases). The specimen was PBMCs. The CDR3 spells CASSPNSGGIGYEQFF. The CDR3 DNA is TGTGCCAGCAGCCCAAATAGTGGGGGCATTGGTTATGAGCAGTTCTTC.